This is a list of T cell receptor beta chains from one sample in a study of shared clonotypes between healthy human individuals. Generated by immunoSEQ multiplex PCR, the TCRdb table keeps only in-frame clones and is missing some. The table lists 450,000 to 650,000 clones, just over 75% of them singletons. Sequencing was carried out using PBMCs. All receptors derive from a woman in her 40s in good health. Some clones in this sample may be carry-over from other donors' samples. Both conserved end residues are part of each CDR3. A D gene is named only where the DNA matches it firmly. Clone size is given for some rows only: seen once, a few or many times, or a class if the clone is expanded.

NA NA TRBJ2-5 TRBV9 TGTGCCAGCAGCGTAGCGGGAGTGGAGACCCAGTACTTC CASSVAGVETQYF
TRBD2 NA TRBJ2-5 TRBV9 TGTGCCAGCAGCGTAGGGGCTAGCGGCGGGGAGACCCAGTACTTC CASSVGASGGETQYF
NA NA TRBJ1-5 TRBV2 TGTGCCAGCAAGGAGGCATTACGTCAGCCCCAGCATTTT CASKEALRQPQHF
NA NA TRBJ2-6 TRBV7-9 TGTGCCAGCAGTTCCCCCGGTTTCTCTGGGGCCAACGTCCTGACTTTC CASSSPGFSGANVLTF
TRBD1 NA TRBJ2-3 TRBV15 TGTGCCACCCAGGGGGACGGGGCAGATACGCAGTATTTT CATQGDGADTQYF
NA once TRBJ2-2 TRBV6-5 TGTGCCAGCAGTAGGTCGCCCTACACCGGGGAGCTGTTTTTT CASSRSPYTGELFF
NA NA TRBJ2-1 TRBV1 TGCACCAGCAGCGGCCGTCTAGCGGGAGTCGGCAATGAGCAGTTCTTC CTSSGRLAGVGNEQFF
NA once TRBJ1-1 TRBV27 TGTGCCAGCAGTTATCGGGGTTACACTGAAGCTTTCTTT CASSYRGYTEAFF
TRBD2 NA TRBJ2-7 TRBV5-5 TGTGCCAGCAGTGATAGCGGGAGGGCCTCCTACGAGCAGTACTTC CASSDSGRASYEQYF
NA NA TRBJ2-1 TRBV7-9 TGTGCCAGCGGGCAGACACATTACAATGAGCAGTTCTTC CASGQTHYNEQFF
NA many TRBJ2-5 TRBV2 TGTGCCAGCAGTGAGAGGGAGACCCAGTACTTC CASSERETQYF
NA NA TRBJ1-2 TRBV7-9 TGTGCCAGCAGCTTGCCGGGACTTGGCTACACCTTC CASSLPGLGYTF
NA NA TRBJ1-1 TRBV19 TGTGCCAGTAGTCCCCCGGAAAACACTGAAGCTTTCTTT CASSPPENTEAFF
NA NA TRBJ2-1 TRBV28 TGTGCCACCCATACTAGGAGGGCGGGACACAATGAGCAGTTCTTC CATHTRRAGHNEQFF
NA many TRBJ1-1 TRBV29-1 TGCAGCGTTGAATACGGGAACACTGAAGCTTTCTTT CSVEYGNTEAFF
NA NA TRBJ1-3 TRBV29-1 TGCAGCGTTGGAATCGCACCCTCTGGAAACACCATATATTTT CSVGIAPSGNTIYF
NA NA TRBJ2-3 TRBV7-2 TGTGCCAGCAGCCCGACTAGAATCACAGATACGCAGTATTTT CASSPTRITDTQYF
NA many TRBJ2-3 TRBV7-9 TGTGCCAGCAGCTTCCAAGGCCTGGACACAGATACGCAGTATTTT CASSFQGLDTDTQYF
NA NA TRBJ2-4 TRBV30 TGTGCCTGGAGTCAAGGGGGTTCCAAAAACATTCAGTACTTC CAWSQGGSKNIQYF
NA NA TRBJ2-7 TRBV11-1 TGTGCCAGCAGCTCTGTTGGTATCTCCTACGAGCAGTACTTC CASSSVGISYEQYF
TRBD2 NA TRBJ2-5 TRBV11-2 TGTGCCAGCAGCCCCCGGGAGGCTCAAGAGACCCAGTACTTC CASSPREAQETQYF
NA NA TRBJ1-2 TRBV9 TGTGCCAGCAGCGTAGGGAGGGCCAACTATGGCTACACCTTC CASSVGRANYGYTF